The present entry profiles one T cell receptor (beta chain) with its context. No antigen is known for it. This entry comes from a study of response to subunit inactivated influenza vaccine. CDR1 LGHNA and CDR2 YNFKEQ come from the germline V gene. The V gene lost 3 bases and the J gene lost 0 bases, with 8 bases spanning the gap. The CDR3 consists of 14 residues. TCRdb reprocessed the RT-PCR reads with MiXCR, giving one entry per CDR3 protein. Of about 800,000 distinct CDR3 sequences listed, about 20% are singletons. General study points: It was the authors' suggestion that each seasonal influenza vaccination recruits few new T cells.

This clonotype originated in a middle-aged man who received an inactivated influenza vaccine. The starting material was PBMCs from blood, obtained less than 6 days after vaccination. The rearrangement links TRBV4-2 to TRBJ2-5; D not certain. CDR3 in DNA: TGTGCCAGCAGCCATTCAAGCCACCAAGAGACCCAGTACTTC. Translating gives CASSHSSHQETQYF.